This T cell receptor beta chain was captured by sequencing in a study of blood T cell repertoires in COVID-19. Overall study context: Some COVID-19 samples were acute and others convalescent; all came from the United States, Italy and Spain. Sample material is recorded as cDNA or gDNA derived from T cells, B-cell-depleted T cells, or PBMCs.

Under the authors' procedure: Cell counts per sample came from amplifying reference gene primers. Assay: immunoSEQ multiplex PCR; the TCRdb copy retains only in-frame clones and omits some. The V and J calls and the clone size are those of that table, but D and trimming were determined from the DNA. The profile shows more than 150,000 clones, 84% of them singletons. CDR3 length: 15 residues. Deletions cut 2 bases from V and 7 bases from J, with 15 bases between. The germline CDR1 and CDR2 sequences are MNHNS and SASEGT. This chain links TRBV6-1 with TRBJ1-5, with D perhaps matching TRBD1 (5 bases). Sequenced sample: peripheral blood. This clonotype originated in a woman in her forties or fifties with acute or convalescent COVID-19. The CDR3 loop reads CASSERSDMAQPQHF. The DNA for the CDR3 is TGTGCCAGCAGTGAAAGGTCGGACATGGCACAGCCCCAGCATTTT.